This T cell receptor (beta chain) was sequenced in a study of T-cell memory formation after mild COVID-19. Overall study: Across donors, TCR clusters were largely donor specific.

Trimming cost V 2 bases and J 5 bases; bases outside gene matches: 5. Germline V gene lookup returns CDR1 KGHSH and CDR2 LQKENI. The CDR3 runs 15 residues. Via MiXCR, TCRdb re-called the 5' RACE reads, giving one row per CDR3 protein. There are approximately 260,000 distinct CDR3 sequences in the sample; 16% occur only once, and more than 20% lies in the top ten. The chain combines TRBV18 with TRBJ2-5; 10 bases line up with TRBD1. The source of this sequence is a man between 18 and 35 years old who had mild COVID-19 (a few samples of this study predate the infection). Cell type and time point are not known. The material sequenced was PBMCs or a T cell subset sorted from them (not recorded which). CDR3 amino acids: CASSPSTGGAETQYF. The CDR3 DNA follows: TGTGCCAGCTCACCATCGACAGGGGGCGCGGAGACCCAGTACTTC.